Below, 5 T cell receptor beta chains from the same sample are listed, as sequenced in a study of T cells after yellow fever vaccination. TCRdb re-derived calls from the 5' RACE reads in MiXCR, one entry per CDR3 protein. This repertoire shows 300,000 or so distinct CDR3 sequences, approximately 8% found once; its top ten account for roughly a sixth. The sequences come from PBMCs, collected roughly seven weeks after the first yellow fever vaccination. The origin of the receptors is a man between 18 and 35 years old who received the YFV17D yellow fever vaccine.

This clonotype was observed at least ten times. The V gene is TRBV20-1, the J gene TRBJ2-3, with unresolved D. Germline lookup yields CDR1 DFQATT and CDR2 SNEGSKA (reference sequence). The CDR3 contains 13 residues. The CDR3 sequence: CLVPFIGADTQYF. The DNA for the CDR3 is TGCCTCGTGCCCTTTATCGGTGCAGATACGCAGTATTTT.

This clonotype was observed a handful of times. V usage is TRBV6-2 or TRBV6-3 and J usage is TRBJ1-5, with 9 bases identical to TRBD1. The CDR3 runs to 14 residues. Per the germline V gene, CDR1 is MNHEY and CDR2 is SVGEGT. After removal of 6 bases from V and 7 bases from J, the junction contained 7 bases not matched to a gene. This chain's CDR3 is CASRPTGGKQPQHF. The DNA for the CDR3 is TGTGCCAGCAGACCGACAGGGGGGAAACAGCCCCAGCATTTT.

V and J are TRBV20-1 and TRBJ2-1; TRBD2 matches 11 bases. The length of the CDR3 is 18 residues. After removal of 3 bases from V and 0 bases from J, the junction contained 10 bases not matched to a gene. CDR1 is DFQATT, CDR2 SNEGSKA, per germline (reference sequence). CDR3 nucleotide sequence: TGCAGTGCTAGCCGACCGACCGGACTAGCGGGCTCCTACAATGAGCAGTTCTTC. Encoded protein: CSASRPTGLAGSYNEQFF.

V is TRBV7-2 and J is TRBJ2-1; possible D gene TRBD1, 5 bases. Germline values: CDR1 SGHTA, CDR2 FQGNSA. V lost 4 bases, J lost 11 bases, and 12 bases lay in between. The CDR3 runs to 12 residues. CDR3 protein: CASSSTVAKQFF. The CDR3 DNA reads TGTGCCAGCAGCTCGACAGTGGCAAAGCAGTTCTTC.

The rearrangement joins TRBV7-8 to TRBJ2-5, with TRBD2 matching over 11 bases. The germline CDR1 and CDR2 sequences are SGHVS and FQNEAQ. CDR3 length equals 17 residues. The V gene end was trimmed by 3 bases and the J gene end by 0 bases; junction bases not matched to a gene: 6. In nucleotides, the CDR3 is TGTGCCAGCAGCTTTTTGGGACTAGCGGCCAACCAAGAGACCCAGTACTTC. Protein product: CASSFLGLAANQETQYF.